This TCR beta chain was observed in a study of T cell responses to AZD1222 COVID-19 vaccine. Produced via immunoSEQ multiplex PCR; TCRdb's table is partial and in-frame only. The data show around 140,000 clones, roughly 90% seen once. The CDR3 contains 16 residues. CDR1 is SGHNT, CDR2 YENEEA, per germline. The ends lost 6 bases at V and 7 bases at J; junction bases unmatched: 15. This chain joins TRBV11-3 and TRBJ2-7, with TRBD1 matching over 10 bases. The specimen was peripheral blood, collected on day 0 of AZD1222 vaccination. The receptor was derived from an adult in good health. CDR3 nucleotides: TGTGCCAGCAGTTCGTGGGACAGGGGTAAATCAACAGAGCAGTACTTC. Encoded protein: CASSSWDRGKSTEQYF. Supplemented by reference TRBV11-3 and TRBJ2-7, the full variable domain reads EAGVVQSPRYKIIEKKQPVAFWCNPISGHNTLYWYLQNLGQGPELLIRYENEEAVDDSQLPKDRFSAERLKGVDSTLKIQPAELGDSAVYLCASSSWDRGKSTEQYFGPGTRLTVT.